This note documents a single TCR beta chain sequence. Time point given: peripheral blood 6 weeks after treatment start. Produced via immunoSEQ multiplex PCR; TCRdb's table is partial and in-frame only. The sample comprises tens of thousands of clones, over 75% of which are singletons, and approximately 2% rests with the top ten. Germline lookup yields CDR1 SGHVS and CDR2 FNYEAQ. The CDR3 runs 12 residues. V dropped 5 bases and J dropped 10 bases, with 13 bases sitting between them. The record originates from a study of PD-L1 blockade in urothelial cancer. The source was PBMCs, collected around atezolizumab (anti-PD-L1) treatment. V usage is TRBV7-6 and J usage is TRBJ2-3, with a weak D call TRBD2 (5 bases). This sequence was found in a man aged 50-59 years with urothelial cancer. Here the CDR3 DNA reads TGTGCCAGCAGCGTCGCACTAGAGGCGCAGTATTTT. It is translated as CASSVALEAQYF.